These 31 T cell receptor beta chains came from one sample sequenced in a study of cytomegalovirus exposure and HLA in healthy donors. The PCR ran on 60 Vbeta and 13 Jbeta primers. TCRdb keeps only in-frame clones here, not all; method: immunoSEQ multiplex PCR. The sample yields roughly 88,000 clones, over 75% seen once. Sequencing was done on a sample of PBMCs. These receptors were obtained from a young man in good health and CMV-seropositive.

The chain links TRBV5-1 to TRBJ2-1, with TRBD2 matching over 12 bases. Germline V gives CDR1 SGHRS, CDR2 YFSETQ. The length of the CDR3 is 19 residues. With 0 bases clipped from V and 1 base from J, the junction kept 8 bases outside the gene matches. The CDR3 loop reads CASSLGGLAGLGSYNEQFF. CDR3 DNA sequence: TGCGCCAGCAGCTTGGGGGGACTAGCGGGTCTGGGATCCTACAATGAGCAGTTCTTC.

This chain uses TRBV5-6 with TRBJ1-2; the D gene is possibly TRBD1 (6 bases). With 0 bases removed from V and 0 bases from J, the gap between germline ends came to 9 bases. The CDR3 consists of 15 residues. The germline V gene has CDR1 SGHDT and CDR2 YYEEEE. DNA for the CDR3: TGTGCCAGCAGCTTGGCTGGGGGCTCTAACTATGGCTACACCTTC. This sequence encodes CASSLAGGSNYGYTF. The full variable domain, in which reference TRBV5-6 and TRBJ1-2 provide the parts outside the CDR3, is DAGVTQSPTHLIKTRGQQVTLRCSPKSGHDTVSWYQQALGQGPQFIFQYYEEEERQRGNFPDRFSGHQFPNYSSELNVNALLLGDSALYLCASSLAGGSNYGYTFGSGTRLTVV.

Here the CDR3 reads CASSLRNEQFF. CDR3 nucleotides: TGCGCCAGCAGCTTGCGGAATGAGCAGTTCTTC. The chain is built from TRBV5-1 and TRBJ2-1; D not resolved. The CDR3 is 11 amino acids. Trimming stripped 1 base from V and 7 bases from J, with 3 bases between. CDR1 SGHRS and CDR2 YFSETQ come from the germline V gene.

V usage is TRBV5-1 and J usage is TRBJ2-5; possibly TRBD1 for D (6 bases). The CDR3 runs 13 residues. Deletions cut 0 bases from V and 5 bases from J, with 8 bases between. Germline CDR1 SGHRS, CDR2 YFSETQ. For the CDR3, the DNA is TGCGCCAGCAGCTTGGACAGGGTTGAGACCCAGTACTTC. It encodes CASSLDRVETQYF. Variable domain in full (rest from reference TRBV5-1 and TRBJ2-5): KAGVTQTPRYLIKTRGQQVTLSCSPISGHRSVSWYQQTPGQGLQFLFEYFSETQRNKGNFPGRFSGRQFSNSRSEMNVSTLELGDSALYLCASSLDRVETQYFGPGTRLLVL.

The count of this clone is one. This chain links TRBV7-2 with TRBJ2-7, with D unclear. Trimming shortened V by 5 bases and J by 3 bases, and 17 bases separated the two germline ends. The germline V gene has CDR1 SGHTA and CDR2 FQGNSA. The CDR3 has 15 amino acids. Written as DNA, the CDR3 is TGTGCCAGCAGCCAGGAATCTGGCTCTTACTACGAGCAGTACTTC. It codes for CASSQESGSYYEQYF.

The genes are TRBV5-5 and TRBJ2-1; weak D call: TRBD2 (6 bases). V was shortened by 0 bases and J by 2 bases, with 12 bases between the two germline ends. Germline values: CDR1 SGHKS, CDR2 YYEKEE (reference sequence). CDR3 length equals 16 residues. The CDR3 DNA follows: TGTGCCAGCAGCTTGGCCGGCGGGACGACCTACAATGAGCAGTTCTTC. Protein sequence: CASSLAGGTTYNEQFF. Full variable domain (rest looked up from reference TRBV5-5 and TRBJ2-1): DAGVTQSPTHLIKTRGQQVTLRCSPISGHKSVSWYQQVLGQGPQFIFQYYEKEERGRGNFPDRFSARQFPNYSSELNVNALLLGDSALYLCASSLAGGTTYNEQFFGPGTRLTVL.

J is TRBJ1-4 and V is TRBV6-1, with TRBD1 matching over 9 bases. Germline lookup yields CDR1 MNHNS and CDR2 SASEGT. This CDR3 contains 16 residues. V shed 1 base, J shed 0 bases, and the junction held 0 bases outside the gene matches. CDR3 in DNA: TGTGCCAGCAGTGAAGGACAGGGGGCAACTAATGAAAAACTGTTTTTT. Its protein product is CASSEGQGATNEKLFF.

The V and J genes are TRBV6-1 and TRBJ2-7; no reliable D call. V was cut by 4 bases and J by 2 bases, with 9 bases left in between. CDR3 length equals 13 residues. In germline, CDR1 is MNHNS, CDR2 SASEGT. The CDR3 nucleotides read TGTGCCAGCAGTGCGAACGGAGCCTACGAGCAGTACGTC. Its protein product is CASSANGAYEQYV.

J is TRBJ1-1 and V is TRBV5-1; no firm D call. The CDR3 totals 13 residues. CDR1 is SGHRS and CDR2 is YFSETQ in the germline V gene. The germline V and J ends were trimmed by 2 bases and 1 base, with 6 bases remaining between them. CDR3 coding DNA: TGCGCCAGCAGCTTTACTCAGAACACTGAAGCTTTCTTT. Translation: CASSFTQNTEAFF.

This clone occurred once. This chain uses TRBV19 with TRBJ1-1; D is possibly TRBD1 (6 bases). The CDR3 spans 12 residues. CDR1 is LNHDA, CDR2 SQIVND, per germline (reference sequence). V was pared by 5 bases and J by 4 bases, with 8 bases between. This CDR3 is CASSDRPTEAFF. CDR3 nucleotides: TGTGCCAGTAGTGACAGGCCCACTGAAGCTTTCTTT.

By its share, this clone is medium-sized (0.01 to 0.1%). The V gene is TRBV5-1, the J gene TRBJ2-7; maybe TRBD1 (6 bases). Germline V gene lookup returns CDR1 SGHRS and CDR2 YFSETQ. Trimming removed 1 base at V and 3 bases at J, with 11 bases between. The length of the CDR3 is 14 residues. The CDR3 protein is CASSLTGQFYEQYF. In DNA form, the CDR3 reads TGCGCCAGCAGCTTGACTGGACAGTTCTACGAGCAGTACTTC.

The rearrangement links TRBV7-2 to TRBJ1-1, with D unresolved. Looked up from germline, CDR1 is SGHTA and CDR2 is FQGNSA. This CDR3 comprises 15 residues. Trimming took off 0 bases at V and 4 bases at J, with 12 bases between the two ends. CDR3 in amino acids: CASSLASTSPTEAFF. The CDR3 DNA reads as TGTGCCAGCAGCTTAGCGTCTACTAGCCCCACTGAAGCTTTCTTT.

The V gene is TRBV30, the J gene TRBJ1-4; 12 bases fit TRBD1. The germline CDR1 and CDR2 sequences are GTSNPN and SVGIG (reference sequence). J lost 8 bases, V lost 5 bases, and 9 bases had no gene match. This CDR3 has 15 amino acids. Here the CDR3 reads CAWGAGTGGSEKLFF. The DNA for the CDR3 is TGTGCCTGGGGCGCGGGGACAGGGGGCAGCGAAAAACTGTTTTTT.

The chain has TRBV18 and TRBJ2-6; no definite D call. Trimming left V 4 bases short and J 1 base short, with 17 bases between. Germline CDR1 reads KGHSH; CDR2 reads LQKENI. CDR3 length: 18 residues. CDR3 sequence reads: CASSRLSKSESGANVLTF. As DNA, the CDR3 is TGTGCCAGCTCACGCTTGAGCAAATCCGAATCTGGGGCCAACGTCCTGACTTTC.

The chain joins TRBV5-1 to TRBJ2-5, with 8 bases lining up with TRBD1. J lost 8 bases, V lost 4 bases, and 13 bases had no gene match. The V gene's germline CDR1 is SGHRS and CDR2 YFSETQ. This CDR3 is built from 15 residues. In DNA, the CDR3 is TGCGCCAGCAGCCCCCACAAAGGACAGGGAGCTACCCAGTACTTC. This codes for CASSPHKGQGATQYF.

In DNA form, the CDR3 reads TGTGCCAGCAGCTCGGCGCGGGGTGCCACTGAAGCTTTCTTT. It specifies CASSSARGATEAFF. The chain links TRBV7-9 to TRBJ1-1, with no clear D. Germline V gene sequence: CDR1 SEHNR, CDR2 FQNEAQ (reference sequence). The CDR3 is 14 residues long. The V end lost 4 bases, the J end lost 4 bases, and 13 bases lay between the germline ends. Together with reference TRBV7-9 and TRBJ1-1, the CDR3 gives the full variable domain: DTGVSQNPRHKITKRGQNVTFRCDPISEHNRLYWYRQTLGQGPEFLTYFQNEAQLEKSRLLSDRFSAERPKGSFSTLEIQRTEQGDSAMYLCASSSARGATEAFFGQGTRLTVV.

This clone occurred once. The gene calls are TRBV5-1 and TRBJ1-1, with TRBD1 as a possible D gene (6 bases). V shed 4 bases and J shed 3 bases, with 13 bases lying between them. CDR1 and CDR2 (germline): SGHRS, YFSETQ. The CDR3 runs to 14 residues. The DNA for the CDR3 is TGCGCCAGCAGCAACTGGGACACCTACACTGAAGCTTTCTTT. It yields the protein CASSNWDTYTEAFF.

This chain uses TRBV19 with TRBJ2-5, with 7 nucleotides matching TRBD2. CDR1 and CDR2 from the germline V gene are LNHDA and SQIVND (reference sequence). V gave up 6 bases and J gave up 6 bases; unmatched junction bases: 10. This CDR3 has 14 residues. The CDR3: CASRAQSGAQTQYF. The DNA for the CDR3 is TGTGCCAGTAGGGCACAGAGCGGGGCACAGACCCAGTACTTC.

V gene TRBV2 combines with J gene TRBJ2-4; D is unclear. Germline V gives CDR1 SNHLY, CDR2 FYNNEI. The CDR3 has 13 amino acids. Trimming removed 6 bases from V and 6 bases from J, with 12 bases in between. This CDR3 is CASSQVVPNIQYF. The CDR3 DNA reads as TGTGCCAGCAGCCAAGTAGTTCCAAACATTCAGTACTTC.

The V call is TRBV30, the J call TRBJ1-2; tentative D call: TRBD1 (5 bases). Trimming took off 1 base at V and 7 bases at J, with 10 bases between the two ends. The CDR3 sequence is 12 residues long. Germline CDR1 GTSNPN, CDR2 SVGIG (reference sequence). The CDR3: CAWSAQGGGYTF. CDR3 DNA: TGTGCCTGGAGTGCGCAGGGTGGTGGCTACACCTTC.

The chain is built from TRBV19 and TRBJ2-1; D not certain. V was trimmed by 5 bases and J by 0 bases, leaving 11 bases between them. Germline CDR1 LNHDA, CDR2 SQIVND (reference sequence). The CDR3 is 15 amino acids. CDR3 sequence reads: CASSLTRSSYNEQFF. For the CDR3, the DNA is TGTGCCAGTAGTTTGACCCGGAGCTCCTACAATGAGCAGTTCTTC.

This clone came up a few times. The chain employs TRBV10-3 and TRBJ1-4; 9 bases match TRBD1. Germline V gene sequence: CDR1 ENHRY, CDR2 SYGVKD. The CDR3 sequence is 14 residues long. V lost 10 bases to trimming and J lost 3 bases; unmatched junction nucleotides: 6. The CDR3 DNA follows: TGTGCCAGCGGACAGGGGCTTGCTAATGAAAAACTGTTTTTT. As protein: CASGQGLANEKLFF.

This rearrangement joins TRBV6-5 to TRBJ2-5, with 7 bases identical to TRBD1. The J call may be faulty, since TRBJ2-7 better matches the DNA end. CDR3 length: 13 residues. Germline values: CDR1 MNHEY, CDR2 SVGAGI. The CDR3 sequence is CASRGQIPYEQYF. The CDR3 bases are TGTGCCAGCAGGGGACAGATCCCTTACGAGCAGTACTTC.

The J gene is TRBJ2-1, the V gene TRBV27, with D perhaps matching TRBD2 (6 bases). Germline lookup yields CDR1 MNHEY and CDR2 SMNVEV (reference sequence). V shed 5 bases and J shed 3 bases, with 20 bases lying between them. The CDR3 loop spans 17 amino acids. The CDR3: CASSIPPRGGSYNEQFF. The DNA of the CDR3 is TGTGCCAGCAGTATCCCTCCCCGTGGGGGGAGCTACAATGAGCAGTTCTTC.

CDR3 in amino acids: CASSPTDKTNTEAFF. The CDR3 DNA reads as TGTGCCAGCAGCCCAACGGACAAGACGAACACTGAAGCTTTCTTT. V is TRBV7-9 and J is TRBJ1-1, with a tentative D call TRBD1 (5 bases). CDR3 length: 15 residues. The germline gives CDR1 SEHNR, CDR2 FQNEAQ (reference sequence). V was clipped by 5 bases and J by 1 base, with 14 bases between them.

The CDR3 nucleotides are TGTGCCAGCAGCTATTCACTGGGACTAGGTATCTCCGAGCAGTACTTC. This encodes CASSYSLGLGISEQYF. The chain has TRBV5-6 and TRBJ2-7, with 8 bases aligning to TRBD2. CDR1 is SGHDT, CDR2 YYEEEE, per germline. CDR3 length: 16 amino acids. Trimming removed 3 bases from V and 6 bases from J; junction bases left unmatched: 14.

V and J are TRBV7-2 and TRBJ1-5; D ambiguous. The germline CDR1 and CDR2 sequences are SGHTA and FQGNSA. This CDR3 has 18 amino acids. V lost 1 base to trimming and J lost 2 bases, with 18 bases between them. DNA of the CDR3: TGTGCCAGCAGCTTAGTCGGGAGGACGGTGGATGGCAATCAGCCCCAGCATTTT. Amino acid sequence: CASSLVGRTVDGNQPQHF.

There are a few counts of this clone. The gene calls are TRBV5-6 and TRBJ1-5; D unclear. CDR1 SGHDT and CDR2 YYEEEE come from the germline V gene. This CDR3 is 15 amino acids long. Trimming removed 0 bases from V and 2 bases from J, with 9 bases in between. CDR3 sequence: CASSLAAGGNQPQHF. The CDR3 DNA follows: TGTGCCAGCAGCTTGGCGGCCGGGGGCAATCAGCCCCAGCATTTT.

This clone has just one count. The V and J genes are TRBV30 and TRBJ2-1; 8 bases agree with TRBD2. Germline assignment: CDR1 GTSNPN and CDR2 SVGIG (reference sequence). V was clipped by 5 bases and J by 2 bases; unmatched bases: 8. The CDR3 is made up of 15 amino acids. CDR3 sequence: CAWGLVSGTYNEQFF. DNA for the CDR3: TGTGCCTGGGGCCTCGTTAGCGGGACCTACAATGAGCAGTTCTTC.

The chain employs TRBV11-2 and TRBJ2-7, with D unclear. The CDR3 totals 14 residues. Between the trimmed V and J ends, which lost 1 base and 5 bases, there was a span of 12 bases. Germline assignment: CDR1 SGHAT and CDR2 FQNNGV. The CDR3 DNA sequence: TGTGCCAGCAGCTTAGGCCCGGCGAGCGACGAGCAGTACGTC. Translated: CASSLGPASDEQYV.

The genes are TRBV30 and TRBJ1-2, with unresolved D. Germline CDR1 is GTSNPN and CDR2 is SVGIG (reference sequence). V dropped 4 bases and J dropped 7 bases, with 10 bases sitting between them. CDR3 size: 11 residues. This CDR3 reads CAWIRWIGYTF. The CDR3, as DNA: TGTGCCTGGATCAGGTGGATTGGCTACACCTTC. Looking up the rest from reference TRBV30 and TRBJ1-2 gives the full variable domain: SQTIHQWPATLVQPVGSPLSLECTVEGTSNPNLYWYRQAAGRGLQLLFYSVGIGQISSEVPQNLSASRPQDRQFILSSKKLLLSDSGFYLCAWIRWIGYTFGSGTRLTVV.